This record concerns one TCR beta chain sequence. CDR3 size: 15 residues. Trimming cost V 6 bases and J 7 bases; bases outside gene matches: 9. The germline gives CDR1 LGHNA, CDR2 YSLEER. Original handling: Amplification with reference gene primers provided the estimates of nucleated cell counts. Assay used: immunoSEQ multiplex PCR; TCRdb lists only in-frame clones, some missing. V and J calls and clone size are as listed in that table; D and trimming were resolved from the DNA. The sample consists of about 49,000 clones, 84% of them appearing once. The data were obtained in a study of blood T cell repertoires in COVID-19. In the study overall: Sites across the United States, Italy and Spain contributed samples from acute and convalescent COVID-19.

This TCR was sampled from a man in his forties or fifties with acute or convalescent COVID-19. The sample was peripheral blood. The chain combines TRBV4-3 with TRBJ2-1; 10 bases are shared with TRBD2. Written as DNA, the CDR3 is TGCGCCAGCAGTCTCCCGGGACTAGCGCATAATGAGCAGTTCTTC. Translating it yields CASSLPGLAHNEQFF.